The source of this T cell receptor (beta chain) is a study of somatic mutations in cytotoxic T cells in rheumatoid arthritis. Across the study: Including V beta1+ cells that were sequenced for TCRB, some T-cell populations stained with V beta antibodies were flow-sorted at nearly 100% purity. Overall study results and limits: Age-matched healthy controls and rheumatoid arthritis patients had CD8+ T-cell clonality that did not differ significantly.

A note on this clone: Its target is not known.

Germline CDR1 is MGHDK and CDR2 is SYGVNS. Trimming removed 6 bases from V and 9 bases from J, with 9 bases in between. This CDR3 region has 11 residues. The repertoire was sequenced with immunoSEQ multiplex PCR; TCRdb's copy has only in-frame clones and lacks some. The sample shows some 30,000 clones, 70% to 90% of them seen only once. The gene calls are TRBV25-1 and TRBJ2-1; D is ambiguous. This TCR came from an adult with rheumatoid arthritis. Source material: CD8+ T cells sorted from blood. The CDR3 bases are TGTGCCAGCAGCGCAGGAGTTGAGCAGTTCTTC. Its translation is CASSAGVEQFF.